This T cell receptor beta chain was retrieved from a study of identifying expanded T cells in peripheral blood. The data were produced by immunoSEQ multiplex PCR, yet TCRdb's version contains in-frame clones alone and is incomplete. Seen here are under 110,000 clones, 70% to 90% observed once, and the top ten hold roughly 15%. The J segment lost 0 bases and the V segment lost 0 bases, leaving 2 bases of the junction unmatched. Germline lookup yields CDR1 SGHDT and CDR2 YYEEEE. The CDR3 is 15 residues long. Note on this clone: Antigen specificity is unknown.

General study findings and limits: Roughly two-week clone count variance significantly increased as total template count grew. Over two and four weeks, about 15 and 19 clones changed, versus around 1.1 between replicates.

The sequence was obtained from a person aged 18 to 75 in good health. V is TRBV5-6 and J is TRBJ1-1, with 7 positions matching TRBD1. The sequencing sample was made of blood. CDR3 in amino acids: CASSLGQGMNTEAFF. Here the CDR3 DNA reads TGTGCCAGCAGCTTGGGACAGGGAATGAACACTGAAGCTTTCTTT.